The next 21 T cell receptor beta chains were all read from a single sample in a study of OX40 agonist ivuxolimab in advanced cancers. TCRdb's table, derived via immunoSEQ multiplex PCR, lists solely in-frame clones and lacks some. The repertoire consists of some 61,000 clones, with approximately 87% occurring once and the leading ten covering approximately 4.6%. The material was CD4+ or CD8+ T cells sorted from blood, obtained in a trial of the OX40 agonist ivuxolimab. Receptors were obtained from an adult with an advanced solid tumor such as melanoma, head and neck, liver or kidney cancer.

This clone has a single count. J is TRBJ2-1 and V is TRBV10-3; 9 nucleotides agree with TRBD1. Trimming took 10 bases from V and 5 from J; bases not matched to a gene: 9. CDR3 length: 14 residues. Germline V gene lookup returns CDR1 ENHRY and CDR2 SYGVKD. This CDR3 reads CATEQGAAHNEQFF. DNA for the CDR3: TGTGCCACCGAACAGGGGGCAGCACACAATGAGCAGTTCTTC.

V and J are TRBV6-6 and TRBJ2-5, with D unresolved. V lost 7 bases to trimming and J lost 2 bases, with 14 bases between them. The CDR3 sequence is 14 residues long. Germline V gene lookup returns CDR1 MNHNY and CDR2 SVGAGI (reference sequence). CDR3 DNA sequence: TGTGCCAGCACACACCCGGCGACGCAAGAGACCCAGTACTTC. Its translation: CASTHPATQETQYF.

This chain joins TRBV11-3 and TRBJ2-7; 9 nucleotides match TRBD2. In germline, CDR1 is SGHNT, CDR2 YENEEA. After removal of 0 bases from V and 4 bases from J, the junction contained 4 bases not matched to a gene. This CDR3 is built from 15 residues. The CDR3 coding sequence is TGTGCCAGCAGCTTAGATCGCGGGGGGGCATACGAGCAGTACTTC. It encodes CASSLDRGGAYEQYF.

The rearrangement uses TRBV28 and TRBJ1-1; D is undetermined. CDR1 is MDHEN, CDR2 SYDVKM, per germline. The CDR3 runs to 13 residues. Trimming left V 7 bases short and J 2 bases short, with 11 bases between. The CDR3 DNA reads as TGTGCCAGCAACAGCGGGTTCAACACTGAAGCTTTCTTT. It encodes CASNSGFNTEAFF.

The chain uses TRBV6-5 and TRBJ2-7, with 10 nucleotides matching TRBD1. This CDR3 comprises 14 residues. V shed 6 bases and J 3 bases; nucleotides not matched to a gene: 5. Germline CDR1 MNHEY, CDR2 SVGAGI. The CDR3, as DNA: TGTGCCAGCAGACCGACAGGGGGCTACTACGAGCAGTACTTC. This translates into CASRPTGGYYEQYF.

This chain links TRBV18 with TRBJ2-4; D remains unclear. V dropped 6 bases and J dropped 0 bases, with 15 bases sitting between them. Germline V CDR1 and CDR2: KGHSH, LQKENI. The CDR3 sequence is 16 residues long. The CDR3 DNA reads TGTGCCAGCTCCCCGTTAGTCAACCTAGCCAAAAACATTCAGTACTTC. This sequence encodes CASSPLVNLAKNIQYF.

This clone was counted between two and nine times. This chain links TRBV4-1 with TRBJ2-1, with D maybe TRBD2 (6 bases). CDR3 length: 17 amino acids. CDR1 is MGHRA, CDR2 YSYEKL, per germline. V was pared by 0 bases and J by 6 bases, with 18 bases between. Written as DNA, the CDR3 is TGCGCCAGCAGCCAAGATGGTACTAGCAGCTCGGTCAATGAGCAGTTCTTC. Its translation is CASSQDGTSSSVNEQFF.

The CDR3: CASSVLDQGGFPYEQYF. The CDR3, as DNA: TGTGCCAGCAGTGTGCTCGACCAGGGGGGATTCCCCTACGAGCAGTACTTC. The chain is built from TRBV6-1 and TRBJ2-7; a possible D gene is TRBD1 (7 bases). This CDR3 has 17 amino acids. CDR1 is MNHNS and CDR2 is SASEGT in the germline V gene. V was clipped by 4 bases and J by 2 bases, with 21 bases between them.

The chain uses TRBV19 and TRBJ1-6, with 9 bases fitting TRBD1. V lost 6 bases and J lost 4; bases outside the gene matches: 7. Germline loops: CDR1 LNHDA, CDR2 SQIVND (reference sequence). The CDR3 covers 16 residues. The CDR3 loop reads CASRDTGTGYNSPLHF. The CDR3 nucleotides are TGTGCCAGTAGGGACACCGGGACAGGGTATAATTCACCCCTCCACTTT.

The chain couples TRBV4-1 to TRBJ1-1; 8 positions match TRBD1. The CDR3 contains 16 residues. In germline, CDR1 is MGHRA, CDR2 YSYEKL. The V segment lost 2 bases and the J segment 4 bases; nucleotides outside the gene matches: 9. The CDR3 DNA is TGCGCCAGCAGCCAACCCATTACAGGGGGGGCCACTGAAGCTTTCTTT. Translated, it gives CASSQPITGGATEAFF.

J is TRBJ2-1 and V is TRBV15, with TRBD2 identical over 10 bases. The germline gives CDR1 LNHNV, CDR2 YYDKDF (reference sequence). Trimming at V came to 0 bases and at J to 8 bases, leaving 13 bases not matched to a gene. The CDR3 is 18 amino acids. DNA of the CDR3: TGTGCCACCAGCAGAGATTTAAGTCTAGCGGGAGTGGTAGATGAGCAGTTCTTC. It translates to CATSRDLSLAGVVDEQFF.

V and J are TRBV2 and TRBJ2-2, with TRBD2 matching 11 bases. Germline V gives CDR1 SNHLY, CDR2 FYNNEI. The J segment lost 4 bases and the V segment lost 7 bases, leaving 2 bases of the junction unmatched. The CDR3 loop spans 14 amino acids. The CDR3 DNA reads TGTGCCAGCAACGGACTAGCGGGCACCGGGGAGCTGTTTTTT. Translated, it gives CASNGLAGTGELFF. The whole variable domain, filled in from reference TRBV2 and TRBJ2-2, reads EPEVTQTPSHQVTQMGQEVILRCVPISNHLYFYWYRQILGQKVEFLVSFYNNEISEKSEIFDDQFSVERPDGSNFTLKIRSTKLEDSAMYFCASNGLAGTGELFFGEGSRLTVL.

V and J are TRBV5-6 and TRBJ2-1; TRBD1 might be the D (6 bases). The CDR3 extends over 15 amino acids. Germline CDR1 reads SGHDT; CDR2 reads YYEEEE. Deletions cut 4 bases from V and 3 bases from J, with 14 bases between. The CDR3 DNA sequence: TGTGCCAGCAGCCAAGGACAGTACTACTACAATGAGCAGTTCTTC. It encodes CASSQGQYYYNEQFF. Based on the CDR3 plus reference TRBV5-6 and TRBJ2-1, the full variable domain is DAGVTQSPTHLIKTRGQQVTLRCSPKSGHDTVSWYQQALGQGPQFIFQYYEEEERQRGNFPDRFSGHQFPNYSSELNVNALLLGDSALYLCASSQGQYYYNEQFFGPGTRLTVL.

Only a few counts were recorded for this clone. V and J are TRBV2 and TRBJ2-3, with 7 positions matching TRBD1. This CDR3 contains 13 residues. The V segment lost 1 base and the J segment 8 bases; nucleotides outside the gene matches: 3. The germline V gene has CDR1 SNHLY and CDR2 FYNNEI. The CDR3 spells CASSEGTGVTQYF. The CDR3 DNA follows: TGTGCCAGCAGTGAAGGTACAGGGGTTACGCAGTATTTT.

This clone turned up a few times. V gene TRBV28 combines with J gene TRBJ1-2; D gene ambiguous. V shed 5 bases and J shed 10 bases, with 11 bases lying between them. The CDR3 runs to 11 residues. Germline loops: CDR1 MDHEN, CDR2 SYDVKM. The DNA of the CDR3 is TGTGCCAGCAGTCGCGGAGGGTTCTACACCTTC. It is translated as CASSRGGFYTF.

Here the CDR3 reads CASSEVGGSNQPQHF. CDR3 nucleotides: TGTGCCAGCAGTGAAGTGGGGGGAAGCAATCAGCCCCAGCATTTT. J is TRBJ1-5 and V is TRBV6-4, with D possibly being TRBD1 (5 bases). Germline loops: CDR1 MRHNA, CDR2 SNTAGT. Trimming pared 3 bases from V and 1 base from J, leaving 10 bases between. There are 15 residues in the CDR3.

The chain joins TRBV5-1 to TRBJ2-5; 11 nucleotides align to TRBD2. The germline gives CDR1 SGHRS, CDR2 YFSETQ. This CDR3 has 17 amino acids. The ends lost 4 bases at V and 6 bases at J; junction bases unmatched: 14. CDR3: CASSPREVAGGPQTQYF. The CDR3 DNA sequence: TGCGCCAGCAGCCCTCGCGAGGTAGCGGGGGGGCCGCAGACCCAGTACTTC.

This chain links TRBV9 with TRBJ2-5, with D uncertain. The germline V gene encodes CDR1 SGDLS and CDR2 YYNGEE. The germline V and J ends were trimmed by 2 bases and 1 base, with 9 bases remaining between them. The CDR3 has 14 residues. This CDR3 is CASSVANIQETQYF. DNA for the CDR3: TGTGCCAGCAGCGTGGCAAATATCCAAGAGACCCAGTACTTC.

The chain has TRBV14 and TRBJ2-1, with 7 nucleotides matching TRBD2. Germline CDR1 is SGHDN and CDR2 is FVKESK. The CDR3 consists of 15 residues. V was clipped by 1 base and J by 10 bases; unmatched bases: 10. The CDR3 nucleotides are TGTGCCAGCAGCCAAGGTCGGGGGGAGGGCCCGGAGCAGTTCTTC. Translating gives CASSQGRGEGPEQFF.

The V call is TRBV6-5, the J call TRBJ1-2, with a weak D call TRBD1 (6 bases). V lost 0 bases, J lost 4 bases, and 12 bases lay in between. The CDR3 has 15 residues. CDR1 and CDR2 (germline): MNHEY, SVGAGI. The CDR3 spells CASSYSDSAAYGYTF. CDR3 sequence (DNA): TGTGCCAGCAGTTACTCGGACAGTGCGGCCTATGGCTACACCTTC.

Of note for this clone: A read error may account for a junction end that differs from germline. V is TRBV29-1 and J is TRBJ1-2; no firm D call. The CDR3 has 14 amino acids. Looked up from germline, CDR1 is SQVTM and CDR2 is ANQGSEA. This chain's CDR3 is CGVEGGSVNFGYTF. In DNA, the CDR3 is TGCGGCGTTGAAGGTGGCAGCGTGAACTTTGGCTACACCTTC. The full variable domain, rest sourced from reference TRBV29-1 and TRBJ1-2, is SAVISQKPSRDICQRGTSLTIQCQVDSQVTMMFWYRQQPGQSLTLIATANQGSEATYESGFVIDKFPISRPNLTFSTLTVSNMSPEDSSIYLCGVEGGSVNFGYTFGSGTRLTVV.